What follows is one T cell receptor (beta chain) and its context. The PCR was carried out with 60 Vbeta primers and 13 Jbeta primers. Generated by immunoSEQ multiplex PCR, the TCRdb table keeps only in-frame clones and is missing some. The sample has 150,000 to 200,000 clones; over 75% are singletons. The CDR3 is made up of 13 amino acids. Germline CDR1 is MNHEY and CDR2 is SVGAGI. The V gene lost 2 bases and the J gene lost 4 bases, with 8 bases spanning the gap. These data come from a study of cytomegalovirus exposure and HLA in healthy donors. This TCR was recovered from a girl under two years old in good health and CMV-seronegative. Sequencing used PBMCs. This chain uses TRBV6-5 with TRBJ2-5; a weak D match, TRBD1 (5 bases). Here the CDR3 reads CASSYDRGETQYF. As DNA, the CDR3 is TGTGCCAGCAGTTACGATAGGGGAGAGACCCAGTACTTC.